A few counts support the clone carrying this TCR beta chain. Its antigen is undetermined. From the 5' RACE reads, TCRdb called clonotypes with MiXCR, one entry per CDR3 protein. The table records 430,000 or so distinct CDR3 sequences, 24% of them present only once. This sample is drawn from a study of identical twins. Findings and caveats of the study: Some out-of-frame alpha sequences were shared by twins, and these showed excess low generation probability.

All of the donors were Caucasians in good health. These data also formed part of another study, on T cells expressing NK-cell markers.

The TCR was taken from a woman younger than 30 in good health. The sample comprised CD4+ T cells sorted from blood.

The CDR3 sequence is CASRRGQSNTEAFF. The CDR3 DNA reads TGTGCCAGCAGACGGGGACAGTCGAACACTGAAGCTTTCTTT. The J gene is TRBJ1-1, the V gene TRBV27; TRBD1 agrees at 7 bases. Trimming took 6 bases from V and 1 from J; bases not matched to a gene: 5. Per the germline V gene, CDR1 is MNHEY and CDR2 is SMNVEV (reference sequence). The CDR3 is made up of 14 amino acids.